What follows describes a single TCR beta chain. The source of the sample is a study of blood T cell repertoires in COVID-19. For the study at large: The United States, Italy and Spain provided the acute and convalescent COVID-19 samples.

Libraries were prepared by immunoSEQ multiplex PCR; TCRdb keeps only in-frame clonotypes and omits some of them. Of over 65,000 clones in the sample, over 70% are singletons; the top ten hold about 12%. Germline trimming cut 6 bases from V and 0 bases from J; bases unmatched to any gene: 7. There are 15 residues in the CDR3. CDR1 is LGHNA, CDR2 YSLEER, per germline. This TCR came from a middle-aged woman with active or convalescent COVID-19. This chain links TRBV4-3 with TRBJ2-7; TRBD2 matches at 8 bases. The specimen sequenced was peripheral blood. CDR3 sequence (DNA): TGCGCCAGCAGTCCGACTAGCGAGGTCTCCTACGAGCAGTACTTC. It specifies CASSPTSEVSYEQYF.